The T cell receptor beta chain described here comes from a study of shared clonotypes between healthy human individuals. Overall study findings and caveats: Naive subsets usually exceeded memory subsets in estimated richness. Against clonotypes common to all four donors, non-shared ones had lower generation probabilities. Genetic and exposure-history diversity was limited by the small donor number.

CDR1 is LGHNA and CDR2 is YSLEER in the germline V gene. The CDR3 totals 15 residues. V dropped 3 bases and J dropped 0 bases, with 10 bases sitting between them. Here immunoSEQ multiplex PCR was the method, and the copy in TCRdb shows in-frame clones only, minus some. The sample lists roughly 2 million clones; approximately 95% were seen once. Investigators divided CD4+ cells into CD45RA+ naive and CD45RA-negative memory subsets. To note about this clone: The target antigen is unknown. The same CDR3 can be traced to other DNA sequences in this sample.

The receptor was derived from a man aged 18 to 29 in good health. Specimen: naive CD4+ T cells sorted from blood. The subset here: CD45RA+ positively selected. The genes are TRBV4-3 and TRBJ2-3; D is possibly TRBD2 (6 bases). In DNA, the CDR3 is TGCGCCAGCAGCCAGGAGGGCGCTAGCACAGATACGCAGTATTTT. Encoded protein: CASSQEGASTDTQYF.